Listed here are 5 T cell receptor beta chains from one sample, sequenced in a study of identical twins (dated by TCRdb to about 2016). The library was produced with 5' RACE. The run used an Illumina HiSeq 2000. TCRdb ran its own pipeline on the public reads, namely fastp trimming at Q25 and MiXCR clone calling, and kept in-frame beta chains. Each CDR3 protein gets just one entry, which takes the most common genes and DNA from the rows behind it. The sample table records 350,000 to 500,000 distinct CDR3 sequences; about 18% of these occur just once. The top ten clones comprise 9% to 15% of the sample. The sequenced sample consisted of naive T cells sorted from blood. This sample's cell subset or site label indicates: cells isolated with a human naive T-cell isolation kit. Receptor source: a middle-aged man in good health.

The V and J genes are TRBV27 and TRBJ2-2, with D possibly matching TRBD1 (6 bases). This CDR3 has 16 amino acids. Germline V lookup: CDR1 MNHEY, CDR2 SMNVEV (reference sequence). V lost 5 bases and J 0 bases, leaving 13 bases between the germline ends. The CDR3, as DNA: TGTGCCAGCAGTCGAGGACAGCCGACGAACACCGGGGAGCTGTTTTTT. Protein: CASSRGQPTNTGELFF.

This clonotype was recorded many times. J is TRBJ2-1 and V is TRBV10-3, with 11 bases fitting TRBD2. The CDR3 has 17 residues. Germline V CDR1 and CDR2: ENHRY, SYGVKD. V shed 0 bases, J shed 8 bases, and the junction held 9 bases outside the gene matches. CDR3 amino acids: CAISESVAGGPLYEQFF. In DNA form, the CDR3 reads TGTGCCATCAGTGAGTCCGTAGCGGGAGGGCCTCTCTATGAGCAGTTCTTC.

A few counts support this clonotype. The rearrangement links TRBV24-1 to TRBJ2-1; 11 nucleotides line up with TRBD2. Trimming cost V 4 bases and J 4 bases; bases outside gene matches: 2. Per the germline V gene, CDR1 is KGHDR and CDR2 is SFDVKD. The CDR3 has 15 residues. CDR3 DNA sequence: TGTGCCACCAGTGAGACTAGCGGGGTGTACAATGAGCAGTTCTTC. Translation gives CATSETSGVYNEQFF.

The gene calls are TRBV5-1 and TRBJ2-2; 7 bases match TRBD1. The CDR3 runs 16 residues. Trimming removed 5 bases from V and 2 bases from J; junction bases left unmatched: 9. Germline V gene lookup returns CDR1 SGHRS and CDR2 YFSETQ. This chain's CDR3 is CASRKDRPFNTGELFF. In DNA form, the CDR3 reads TGCGCCAGCAGAAAGGACAGGCCGTTCAACACCGGGGAGCTGTTTTTT.

This chain uses TRBV24-1 with TRBJ2-2, with D possibly matching TRBD2 (5 bases). Germline V gene lookup returns CDR1 KGHDR and CDR2 SFDVKD. V dropped 0 bases and J dropped 1 base, with 5 bases sitting between them. CDR3 length equals 15 residues. This CDR3 is CATSDLRGNTGELFF. CDR3 nucleotide sequence: TGTGCCACCAGTGATTTGCGGGGGAACACCGGGGAGCTGTTTTTT.